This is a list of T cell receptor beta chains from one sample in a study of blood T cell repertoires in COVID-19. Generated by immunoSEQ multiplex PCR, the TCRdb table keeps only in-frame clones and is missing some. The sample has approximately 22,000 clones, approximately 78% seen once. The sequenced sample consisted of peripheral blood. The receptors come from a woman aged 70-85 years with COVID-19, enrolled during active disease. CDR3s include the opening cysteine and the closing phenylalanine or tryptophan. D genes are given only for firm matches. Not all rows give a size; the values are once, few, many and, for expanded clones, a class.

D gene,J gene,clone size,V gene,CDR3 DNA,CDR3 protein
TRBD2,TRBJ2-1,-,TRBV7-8,TGTGCCAGCAGCTTAGGTGGGCTAGCGGACCACAATGAGCAGTTCTTC,CASSLGGLADHNEQFF
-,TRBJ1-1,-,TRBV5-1,TGCGCCAGCAGGGGGGGTCGGAATATGAACACTGAAGCTTTCTTT,CASRGGRNMNTEAFF
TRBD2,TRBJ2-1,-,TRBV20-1,TGCAGTGCTAGTAGTAGCGGGACCTACAATGAGCAGTTCTTC,CSASSSGTYNEQFF
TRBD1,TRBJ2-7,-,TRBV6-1,TGTGCCAGCAGTGAAGACGTGGGGACAGGTAATTCCGAGCAGTACTTC,CASSEDVGTGNSEQYF
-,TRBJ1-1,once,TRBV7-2,TGTGCCAGCAGCTTAAATCCCGACAGCAACACTGAAGCTTTCTTT,CASSLNPDSNTEAFF
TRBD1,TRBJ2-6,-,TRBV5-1,TGCGCCAGCAGCCCTACCGGGACAGGGACCGGGGCCAACGTCCTGACTTTC,CASSPTGTGTGANVLTF
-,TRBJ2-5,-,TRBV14,TGTGCCAGCAGCCAAGCTTTCGGGTCCCAAGAGACCCAGTACTTC,CASSQAFGSQETQYF
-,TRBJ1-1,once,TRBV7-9,TGTGCCAGCAGCTTTAATGGGGGGGAAGCTTTCTTT,CASSFNGGEAFF
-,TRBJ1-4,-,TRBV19,TGTGCCAGTAGCCTACTACAACCCTTAAAACTGTTTTTT,CASSLLQPLKLFF
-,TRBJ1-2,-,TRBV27,TGTGCCAGCAGCCAGAAGACGGGGTATGGCTACACCTTC,CASSQKTGYGYTF
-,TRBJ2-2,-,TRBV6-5,TGTGCCAGCAATAAGCAGGGGCCGAACACCGGGGAGCTGTTTTTT,CASNKQGPNTGELFF
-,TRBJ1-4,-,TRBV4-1,TGCGCCAGCAGCCAAGATGCGTTTAATGAAAAACTGTTTTTT,CASSQDAFNEKLFF
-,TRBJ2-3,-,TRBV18,TGTGCCAGCTCACCACAAGGGAAAGACAGTGCCCCTAGCACAGATACGCAGTATTTT,CASSPQGKDSAPSTDTQYF
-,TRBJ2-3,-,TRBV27,TGTGCCAGCAGTTTAGGCGGATCTAGCACAGATACGCAGTATTTT,CASSLGGSSTDTQYF
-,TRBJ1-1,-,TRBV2,TGTGCCAGCAGCCAAAGGGGGTCGGCTTTCTTT,CASSQRGSAFF
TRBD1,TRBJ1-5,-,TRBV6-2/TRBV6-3,TGTGCCAGCAGTTTTACAGGGGGCAATCAGCCCCAGCATTTT,CASSFTGGNQPQHF
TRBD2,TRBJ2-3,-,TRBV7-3,TGTGCCAGCAGACGTAGCGGGAGAGGCACAGATACGCAGTATTTT,CASRRSGRGTDTQYF
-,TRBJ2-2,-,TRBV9,TGTGCCAGCAGCCCAAACAGGGAGAACACCGGGGAGCTGTTTTTT,CASSPNRENTGELFF
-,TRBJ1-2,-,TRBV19,TGTGCCAGTAAATGGGGGCGCGACTATGGCTACACCTTC,CASKWGRDYGYTF
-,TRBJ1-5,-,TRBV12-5,TGTGCTAGTGGTTTGACGACACCTTATAGCAATCAGCCCCAGCATTTT,CASGLTTPYSNQPQHF
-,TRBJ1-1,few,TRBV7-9,TGTGCCAGCAGTTTCGGGTCCACTGAAGCTTTCTTT,CASSFGSTEAFF
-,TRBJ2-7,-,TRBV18,TGTGCCAGCTCACCACCGTCTAGCTCCTACGAGCAGTACTTC,CASSPPSSSYEQYF
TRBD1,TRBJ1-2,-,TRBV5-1,TGCGCCAGCAGCTTGGGTCAGGGGGTAATCTATGGCTACACCTTC,CASSLGQGVIYGYTF
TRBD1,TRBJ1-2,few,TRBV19,TGTGCCAGTAGTATCCGGGGACAGGGTTCTGGCTACACCTTC,CASSIRGQGSGYTF
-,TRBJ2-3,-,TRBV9,TGTGCCAGCAGCGTAGGGGCGGGCCTTGGTACGCAGTATTTT,CASSVGAGLGTQYF
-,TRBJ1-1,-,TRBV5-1,TGCGCCAGCAGCTTGGACCCGGTGGGAGGGTCAGCTTTCTTT,CASSLDPVGGSAFF
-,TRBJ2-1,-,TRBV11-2,TGTGCCAGCAGCCCGCTATCTAGTGAGCAGTTCTTC,CASSPLSSEQFF
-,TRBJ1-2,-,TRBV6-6,TGTGCCAGCAGTACGGGAGCGGAGGGCTACACCTTC,CASSTGAEGYTF
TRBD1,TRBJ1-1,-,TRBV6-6,TGTGCCAGCAGTTACAGTACAGGGGACGCTTTCTTT,CASSYSTGDAFF
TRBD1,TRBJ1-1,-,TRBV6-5,TGTGCCAGCAGACCACAGGGGGCAACTGAAGCTTTCTTT,CASRPQGATEAFF
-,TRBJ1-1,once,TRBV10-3,TGTGCCATCAGTGACGGAGAGGTGAACACTGAAGCTTTCTTT,CAISDGEVNTEAFF
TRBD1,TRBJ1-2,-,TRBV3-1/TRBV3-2,TGTGCCAGCAGCCATTCCAGGGGCAGGGGGCTCTATGGCTACACCTTC,CASSHSRGRGLYGYTF
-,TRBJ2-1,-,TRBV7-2,TGTGCCAGCAGCTTTGGAGGTGGAGGGAAGTTCTTC,CASSFGGGGKFF
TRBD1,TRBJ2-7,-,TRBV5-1,TGCGCCAGCAGCTTGGGGACAGGGACTCCGTACTTC,CASSLGTGTPYF
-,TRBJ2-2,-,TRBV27,TGTGCCAGCAGTTTATGGAACAGCCCCCATGAGCTGTTTTTT,CASSLWNSPHELFF
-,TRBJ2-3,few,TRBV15,TGTGCCACCAGCAGGGGGATGGCGGGGGCCACAGATACGCAGTATTTT,CATSRGMAGATDTQYF
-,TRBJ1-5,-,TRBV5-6,TGTGCCAGCAGCTCCATGACAGGAGCCTTGGGGATCAATCAGCCCCAGCATTTT,CASSSMTGALGINQPQHF
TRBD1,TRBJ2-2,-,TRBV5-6,TGTGCCAGCAGCTGGACAGGCGGGGAGCTGTTTTTT,CASSWTGGELFF
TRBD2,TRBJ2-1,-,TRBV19,TGTGCCAGTACCCCGGGGGGGATGGGGCTTTCGGATGAGCAGTTCTTC,CASTPGGMGLSDEQFF
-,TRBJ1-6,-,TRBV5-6,TGTGCCAGCAGCTGGGGCGAGAACTCCTCACCCCTCCACTTT,CASSWGENSSPLHF
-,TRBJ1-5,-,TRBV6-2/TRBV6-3,TGTGCCAGCAGTCACGGTCGACCCCAGCATTTT,CASSHGRPQHF
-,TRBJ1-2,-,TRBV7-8,TGTGCCAGCAGCTTGGGACACCCCAGTTACTATGGCTACACCTTC,CASSLGHPSYYGYTF
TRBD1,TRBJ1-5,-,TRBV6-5,TGTGCCAGCAGAAGGGACAGGGTGGAGGGTCAGCCCCAGCATTTT,CASRRDRVEGQPQHF
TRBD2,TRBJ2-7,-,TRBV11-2,TGTGCCAGCAGCTTGTCTAGCGGGGCTTACGAGCAGTACTTC,CASSLSSGAYEQYF
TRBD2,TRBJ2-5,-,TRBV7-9,TGTGCCAGCCGGCCCGGGGGGGGGCTAGAGACCCAGTACTTC,CASRPGGGLETQYF
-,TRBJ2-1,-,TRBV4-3,TGCGCCAGCAGCCAAGGTGTTACGGGGGGCACTAATGAGCAGTTCTTC,CASSQGVTGGTNEQFF
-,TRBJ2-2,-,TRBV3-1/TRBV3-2,TGTGCCAGCAGCCAAGCCAATACCGGGGAGCTGTTTTTT,CASSQANTGELFF
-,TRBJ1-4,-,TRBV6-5,TGTGCCAGCAAACACAGAAGCACTAATGAAAAACTGTTTTTT,CASKHRSTNEKLFF
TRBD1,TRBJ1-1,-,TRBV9,TGTGCCAGCAGCGTAGTAGGACAGGGAGGCACTGAAGCTTTCTTT,CASSVVGQGGTEAFF
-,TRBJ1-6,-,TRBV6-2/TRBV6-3,TGTGCCAGCAGTTACGGTGACTTTAATTCACCCCTCCACTTT,CASSYGDFNSPLHF
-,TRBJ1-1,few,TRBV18,TGTGCCAGCTCAAGGAGGGACCGTGGGGCTTTCTTT,CASSRRDRGAFF
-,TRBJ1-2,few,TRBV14,TGTGCCAGCAGCCGGACAGAGTCAGGGGGCTACACCTTC,CASSRTESGGYTF
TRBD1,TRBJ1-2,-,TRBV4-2,TGTGCCAGCAGCCAAGAGCGGGCAGGGGGCTATGGCTACACCTTC,CASSQERAGGYGYTF